This T cell receptor (beta chain) was captured by sequencing in a study of T cell repertoires in ileal Crohn's disease. Study summary: Postoperative therapy was given to about half: about a dozen thiopurines, around 20 anti-TNF agents. Study conclusions and caveats: Clonal expansions were more frequent in active smokers than non-smokers at surgery. All patients with clonality above 26.8% had endoscopic recurrence.

Trimming cost V 5 bases and J 4 bases, with 13 bases left between them. Germline V CDR1 and CDR2: SGHNT, YYREEE (reference sequence). CDR3 size: 14 residues. Around 500 nanograms of biopsy DNA per sample underwent TCRB immunosequencing. TCRdb's copy holds only in-frame clones and misses some; the assay was immunoSEQ multiplex PCR. The sample shows about 4,300 clones, around 80% of them seen only once. This clone was detected only a few times. Its antigen is still unknown. Sequencing was done on a sample of ileal tissue. V is TRBV5-4 and J is TRBJ1-3, with D perhaps TRBD1 (6 bases). The source is an adult with Crohn's disease. The CDR3 protein is CASSQGPAGNTIYF. In DNA, the CDR3 is TGTGCCAGCAGTCAGGGGCCTGCGGGAAACACCATATATTTT.